The entry that follows covers one T cell receptor beta chain sequence. Antigen specificity is unknown. Germline loops: CDR1 LNHDA, CDR2 SQIVND (reference sequence). V dropped 7 bases and J dropped 0; count of bases not matched to a gene: 8. This CDR3 comprises 15 residues. Every immunoSEQ plate was one replicate of a subset's evenly spread DNA. Under the authors' procedure: Junction-only sequences without quality scores were provided by ImmunoSEQ, so filtering was different. Assay: immunoSEQ multiplex PCR; the TCRdb copy retains only in-frame clones and omits some. That table furnishes V, J and clone size, whereas the DNA furnished D and trimming. The sample has approximately 2.5 million clones, roughly 92% seen once. The entry originates in a study of shared clonotypes between healthy human individuals. Whole-study context: The cohort had a couple of women and three men, ages 18 to 49. Overall study results and limits: Naive subsets, compared against memory subsets, generally had larger estimated richness values.

The sample comprised naive CD4+ T cells sorted from blood. Regarding subset: CD45RA+ positively selected. The clonotype originates from a man in his late teens or twenties in good health. J is TRBJ1-2 and V is TRBV19; 7 positions match TRBD1. CDR3 sequence (DNA): TGTGCCAGTATCCCCTCGGGGACAGCTAACTATGGCTACACCTTC. This gives the protein CASIPSGTANYGYTF.